This TCR beta chain was retrieved from a study of cytotoxic CD8 clonotypes in ibrutinib-treated CLL. Study in general: The authors obtained response samples at a median of approximately 11 months of treatment, range 6 to 36.

Measured with immunoSEQ multiplex PCR; TCRdb has only the in-frame clones, and not every one. The sample yields around 310,000 clones, about 80% seen once. Study results and caveats: At the start, clonality exceeded age-matched healthy donors and followed circulating CD8+ T-cell counts. Before falling back toward baseline at progression, clonality had risen at the time of ibrutinib response.

Germline CDR1 is LGHNA and CDR2 is YSLEER. Trimming pared 4 bases from V and 1 base from J, leaving 14 bases between. This CDR3 has 16 residues. Genomic DNA in a quantity of about 2.1 micrograms was derived from cryopreserved PBMCs for TCR beta libraries. Of note for this clone: Its antigen is currently unknown.

Sequencing was performed on PBMCs, taken before ibrutinib treatment. The receptor was derived from a human donor with chronic lymphocytic leukemia. The V gene is TRBV4-3, the J gene TRBJ2-1; D is undetermined. CDR3 coding DNA: TGCGCCAGCAGCCGCGGATCCGGACGGTCCTACAATGAGCAGTTCTTC. Translating it yields CASSRGSGRSYNEQFF.